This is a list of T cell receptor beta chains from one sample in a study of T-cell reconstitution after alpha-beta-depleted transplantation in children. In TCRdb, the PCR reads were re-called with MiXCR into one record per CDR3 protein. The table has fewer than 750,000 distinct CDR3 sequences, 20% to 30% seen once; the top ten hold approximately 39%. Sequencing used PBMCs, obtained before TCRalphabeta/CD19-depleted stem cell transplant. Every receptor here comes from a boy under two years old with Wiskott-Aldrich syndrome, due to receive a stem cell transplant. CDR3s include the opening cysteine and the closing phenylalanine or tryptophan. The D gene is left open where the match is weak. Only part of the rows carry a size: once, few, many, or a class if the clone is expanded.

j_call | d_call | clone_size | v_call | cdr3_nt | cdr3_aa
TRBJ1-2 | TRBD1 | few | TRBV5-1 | TGCGCCAGCAGCCGCGATCCGGGACAGGCCTATGGCTACACCTTC | CASSRDPGQAYGYTF
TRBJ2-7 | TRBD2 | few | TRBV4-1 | TGCGCCAGCAGCCAAGCCTCGGGACTAGCGGGATACTACGAGCAGTACTTC | CASSQASGLAGYYEQYF
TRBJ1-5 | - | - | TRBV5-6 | TGTGCCAGCAGCTTGGGCCAGGGTAATGGCAATCAGCCCCAGCATTTT | CASSLGQGNGNQPQHF
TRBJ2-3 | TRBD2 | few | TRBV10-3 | TGTGCCGTTCTAGCGGGGACAGATACGCAGTATTTT | CAVLAGTDTQYF
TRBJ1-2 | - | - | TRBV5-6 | TGTGCCAGCAGCGCTATAAGGGATGGCTACACCTTC | CASSAIRDGYTF
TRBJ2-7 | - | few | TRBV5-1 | TGCGCCAGCAGCTTGAGGCCAGCGGTGAGCTCCTACGAGCAGTACTTC | CASSLRPAVSSYEQYF
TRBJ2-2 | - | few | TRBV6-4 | TGTGCCAGCAGTGAAGAGCTTAACACCGGGGAGCTGTTTTTT | CASSEELNTGELFF
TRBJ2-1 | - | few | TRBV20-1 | TGCAGTGCTAGATATTTAGTGGATGAGCAGTTCTTC | CSARYLVDEQFF
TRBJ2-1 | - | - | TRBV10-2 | TGCGCCGCTCGGGATCAGTTAACGGTCGATGAGCAGTTCTTC | CAARDQLTVDEQFF
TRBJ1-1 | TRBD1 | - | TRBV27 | TGTGCCAGCAGGCGAACCGGGACAGGGGGCAACACTGAAGCTTTCTTT | CASRRTGTGGNTEAFF
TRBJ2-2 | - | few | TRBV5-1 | TGCGCCAGCAATTACAGGGACACCGGGGAGCTGTTTTTT | CASNYRDTGELFF
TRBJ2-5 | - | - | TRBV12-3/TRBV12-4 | TGTGCCAGCAGTTATAGACAGGCACCAGGGTACTTC | CASSYRQAPGYF
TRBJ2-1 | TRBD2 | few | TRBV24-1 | TGTGCCACCAGTGGGGGAGGGGACTCCTACAATGAGCAGTTCTTC | CATSGGGDSYNEQFF
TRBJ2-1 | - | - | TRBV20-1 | TGCAGTGCTGGGGGCGGCGATGAGCAGTTCTTC | CSAGGGDEQFF
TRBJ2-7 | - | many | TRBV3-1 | TGTGCCAGCAGCCAAGATCATGGAGGGATCTACGAGCAGTACTTC | CASSQDHGGIYEQYF
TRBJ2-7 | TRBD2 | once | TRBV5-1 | TGCGCCAGCAGCGAAGGCCGGGGGCTAGCGGGAGGGGGTGAGCAGTACTTC | CASSEGRGLAGGGEQYF